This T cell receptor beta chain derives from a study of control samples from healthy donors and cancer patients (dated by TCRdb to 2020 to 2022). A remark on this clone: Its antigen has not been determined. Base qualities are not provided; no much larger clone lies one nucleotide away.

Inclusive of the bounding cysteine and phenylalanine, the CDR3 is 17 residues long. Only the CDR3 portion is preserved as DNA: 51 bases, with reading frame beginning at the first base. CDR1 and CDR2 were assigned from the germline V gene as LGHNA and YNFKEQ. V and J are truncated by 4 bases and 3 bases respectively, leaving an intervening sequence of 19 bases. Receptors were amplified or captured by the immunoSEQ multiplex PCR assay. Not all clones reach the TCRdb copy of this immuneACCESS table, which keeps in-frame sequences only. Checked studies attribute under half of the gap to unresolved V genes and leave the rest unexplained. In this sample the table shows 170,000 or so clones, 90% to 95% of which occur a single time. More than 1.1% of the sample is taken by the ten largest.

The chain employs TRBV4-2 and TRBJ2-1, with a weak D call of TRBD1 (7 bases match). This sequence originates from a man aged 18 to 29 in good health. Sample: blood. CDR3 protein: CASSLGGGTEYYNEQFF. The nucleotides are TGTGCCAGCAGCCTAGGCGGAGGGACAGAGTACTACAATGAGCAGTTCTTC.